A single T cell receptor beta chain is shown here with its context. The conserved phenylalanine or tryptophan is not found at the CDR3 terminus, so this likely reflects a read error. The sorted Tregs were CD4+CD25+CD127-/low cells. The length of the CDR3 is 15 residues. The germline V and J ends were trimmed by 3 bases and 1 base, with 13 bases remaining between them. Using its own MiXCR run on the 5' RACE reads, TCRdb lists one record per CDR3 protein. The repertoire holds roughly 58,000 distinct CDR3 sequences, 20% to 25% seen once, with 3.2% in the top ten. V usage is TRBV12-3 or TRBV12-4 and J usage is TRBJ2-7; no reliable D call. The sample taken for sequencing was tumor-infiltrating Tregs sorted from the breast tumor. The sequence was collected from a female donor with breast cancer. The chain's CDR3 is CASSFGRRFSYEQYS. In nucleotides, the CDR3 is TGTGCCAGCAGTTTCGGACGCAGATTTTCCTACGAGCAGTACTCC.